This TCR beta chain was documented in a study of cytomegalovirus exposure and HLA in healthy donors. PCR amplification relied on 60 Vbeta primers (plus 13 Jbeta primers). Using immunoSEQ multiplex PCR, the repertoire was profiled, and TCRdb retains in-frame clones only, with some absent. This table lists approximately 170,000 clones. The sequencing sample was made of PBMCs. This receptor was obtained from a young woman in good health and CMV-seropositive.

CDR3 protein: CASSLGTGEQYF. DNA of the CDR3: TGCGCCAGCAGCTTGGGGACAGGTGAGCAGTACTTC. The chain recombines TRBV5-1 with TRBJ2-5, with 7 bases identical to TRBD1. V lost 0 bases and J lost 11; bases outside the gene matches: 4. The CDR3 runs to 12 residues. Per the germline V gene, CDR1 is SGHRS and CDR2 is YFSETQ.